The clone carrying this T cell receptor (beta chain) appeared many times. MiXCR, applied by TCRdb to the RACE reads, yields one record per CDR3 protein. This sample has some 71,000 distinct CDR3 sequences, with 11% found just once. This specimen comes from a study of human T cells and chemical hapten exposure. Overall study context: Alopecia areata, totalis or universalis affected patients, mainly female. Small pooled library volume differences chiefly drove per-sample TCR yield variation.

The time point was: patch test 3, about 24 weeks after DPC sensitization. Treatment specified: therapeutic diphenylcyclopropenone sensitization with weekly scalp DPC. The V and J ends lost 10 bases and 3 bases respectively, with 18 bases between them. The germline V gene has CDR1 SGHVS and CDR2 FNYEAQ. The CDR3 runs 15 residues. The rearrangement joins TRBV7-6 to TRBJ2-2; possible D gene TRBD2, 7 bases. This clonotype was sampled from a woman aged 45 to 65 with alopecia areata. Some clones in this sample may be carry-over from other donors' samples. The source material was whole blood, sampled in connection with sensitization to the hapten diphenylcyclopropenone (DPC). The CDR3 sequence is CATTIGGAYTGELFF. CDR3 in DNA: TGTGCCACCACGATTGGGGGGGCGTACACCGGGGAGCTGTTTTTT.